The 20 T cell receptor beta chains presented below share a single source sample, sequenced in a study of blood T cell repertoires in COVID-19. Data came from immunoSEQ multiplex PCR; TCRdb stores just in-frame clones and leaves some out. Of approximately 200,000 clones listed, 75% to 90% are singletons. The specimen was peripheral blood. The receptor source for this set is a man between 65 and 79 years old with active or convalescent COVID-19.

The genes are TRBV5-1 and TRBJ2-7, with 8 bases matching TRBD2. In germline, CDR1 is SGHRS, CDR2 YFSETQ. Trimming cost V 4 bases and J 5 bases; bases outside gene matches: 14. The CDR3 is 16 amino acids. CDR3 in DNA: TGCGCCAGCAGCGCAGGGCCCTACGGGAGGGCTCACGAGCAGTACTTC. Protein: CASSAGPYGRAHEQYF.

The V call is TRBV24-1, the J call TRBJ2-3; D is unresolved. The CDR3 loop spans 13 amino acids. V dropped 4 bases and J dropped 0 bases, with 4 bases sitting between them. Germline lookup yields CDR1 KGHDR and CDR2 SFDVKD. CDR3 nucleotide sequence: TGTGCCACCAGTGACCTCAGCACAGATACGCAGTATTTT. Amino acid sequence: CATSDLSTDTQYF.

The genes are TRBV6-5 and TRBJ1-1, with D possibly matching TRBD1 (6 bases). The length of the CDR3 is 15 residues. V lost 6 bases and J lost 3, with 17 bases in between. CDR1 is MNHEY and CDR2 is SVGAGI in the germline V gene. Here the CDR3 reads CASSDQTGGDTEAFF. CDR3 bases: TGTGCCAGCAGCGACCAGACAGGAGGAGACACTGAAGCTTTCTTT.

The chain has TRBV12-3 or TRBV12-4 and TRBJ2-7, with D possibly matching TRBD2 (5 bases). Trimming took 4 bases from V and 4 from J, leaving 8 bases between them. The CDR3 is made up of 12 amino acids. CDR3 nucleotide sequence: TGTGCCAGCAGTTCTGGGGAGTACGAGCAGTACTTC. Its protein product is CASSSGEYEQYF.

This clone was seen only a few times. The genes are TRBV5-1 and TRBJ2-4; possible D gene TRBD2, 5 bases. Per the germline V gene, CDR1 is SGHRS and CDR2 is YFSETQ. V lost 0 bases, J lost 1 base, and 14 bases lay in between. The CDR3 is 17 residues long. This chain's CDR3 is CASSLAQLGLAKNIQYF. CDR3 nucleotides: TGCGCCAGCAGCTTGGCCCAACTAGGTTTGGCCAAAAACATTCAGTACTTC.

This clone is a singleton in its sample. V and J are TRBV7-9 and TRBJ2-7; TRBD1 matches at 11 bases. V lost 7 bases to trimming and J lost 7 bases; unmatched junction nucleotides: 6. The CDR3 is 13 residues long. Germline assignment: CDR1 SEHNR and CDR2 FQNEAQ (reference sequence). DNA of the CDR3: TGTGCCAGCAAGGGACAGGGGGTCAAAGAGCAGTACTTC. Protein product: CASKGQGVKEQYF.

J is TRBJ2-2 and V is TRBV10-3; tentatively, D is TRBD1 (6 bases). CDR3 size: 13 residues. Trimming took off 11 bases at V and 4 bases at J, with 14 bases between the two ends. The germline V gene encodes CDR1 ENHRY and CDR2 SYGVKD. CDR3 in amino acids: CASGQLSTGELFF. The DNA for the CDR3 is TGTGCCTCCGGACAGTTGTCCACCGGGGAGCTGTTTTTT.

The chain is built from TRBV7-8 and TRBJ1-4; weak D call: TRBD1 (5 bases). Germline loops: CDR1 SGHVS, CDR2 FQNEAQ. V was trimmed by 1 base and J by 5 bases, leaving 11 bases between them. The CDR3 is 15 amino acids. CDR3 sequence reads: CASSLGQGQNEKLFF. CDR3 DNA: TGTGCCAGCAGCTTAGGGCAGGGCCAAAATGAAAAACTGTTTTTT. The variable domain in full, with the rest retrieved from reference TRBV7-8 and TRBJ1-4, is GAGVSQSPRYKVAKRGQDVALRCDPISGHVSLFWYQQALGQGPEFLTYFQNEAQLDKSGLPSDRFFAERPEGSVSTLKIQRTQQEDSAVYLCASSLGQGQNEKLFFGSGTQLSVL.

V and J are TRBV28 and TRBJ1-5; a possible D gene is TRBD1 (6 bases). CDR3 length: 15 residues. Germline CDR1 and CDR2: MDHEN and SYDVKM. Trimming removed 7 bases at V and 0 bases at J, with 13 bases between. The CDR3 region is CASTNRVASNQPQHF. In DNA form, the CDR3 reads TGTGCCAGCACTAACAGGGTTGCTAGCAATCAGCCCCAGCATTTT.

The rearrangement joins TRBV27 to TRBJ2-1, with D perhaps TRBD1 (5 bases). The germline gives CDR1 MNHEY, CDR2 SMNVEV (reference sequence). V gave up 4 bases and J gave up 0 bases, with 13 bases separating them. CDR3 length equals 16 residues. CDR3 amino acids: CASSSMTAHSYNEQFF. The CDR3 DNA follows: TGTGCCAGCAGTTCAATGACAGCCCACTCCTACAATGAGCAGTTCTTC.

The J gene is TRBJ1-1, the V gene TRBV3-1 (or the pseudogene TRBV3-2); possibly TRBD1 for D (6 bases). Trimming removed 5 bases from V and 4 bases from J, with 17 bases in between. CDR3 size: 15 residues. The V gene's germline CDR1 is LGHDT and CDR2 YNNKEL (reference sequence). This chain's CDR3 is CASSSLGALGTEAFF. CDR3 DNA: TGTGCCAGCAGCTCCTTGGGGGCTTTGGGCACTGAAGCTTTCTTT.

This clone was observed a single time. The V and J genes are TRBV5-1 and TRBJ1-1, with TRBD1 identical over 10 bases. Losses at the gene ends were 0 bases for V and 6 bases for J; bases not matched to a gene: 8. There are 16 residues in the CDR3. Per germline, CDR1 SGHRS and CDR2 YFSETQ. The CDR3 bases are TGCGCCAGCAGCTTGGGGTCACGGGACAGGGGCCCTGAAGCTTTCTTT. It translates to CASSLGSRDRGPEAFF. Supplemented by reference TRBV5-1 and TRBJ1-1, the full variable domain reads KAGVTQTPRYLIKTRGQQVTLSCSPISGHRSVSWYQQTPGQGLQFLFEYFSETQRNKGNFPGRFSGRQFSNSRSEMNVSTLELGDSALYLCASSLGSRDRGPEAFFGQGTRLTVV.

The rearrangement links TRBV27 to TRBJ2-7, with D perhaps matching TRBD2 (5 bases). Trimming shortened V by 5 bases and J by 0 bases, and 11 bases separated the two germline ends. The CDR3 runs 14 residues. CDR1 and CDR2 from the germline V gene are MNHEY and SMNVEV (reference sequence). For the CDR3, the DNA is TGTGCCAGCAGTACACTAGGTAGCTCCTACGAGCAGTACTTC. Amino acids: CASSTLGSSYEQYF.

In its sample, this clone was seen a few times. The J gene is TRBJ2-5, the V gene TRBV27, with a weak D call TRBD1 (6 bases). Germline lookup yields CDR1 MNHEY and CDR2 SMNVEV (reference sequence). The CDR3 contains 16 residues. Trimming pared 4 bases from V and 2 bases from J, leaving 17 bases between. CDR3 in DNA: TGTGCCAGCAGTTGGGGTCCTCGGACAGCGCAAGAGACCCAGTACTTC. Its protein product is CASSWGPRTAQETQYF.

CDR3 nucleotides: TGTGCCAGCAGTTCACCGGGACAGGGGAGCGAGCAGTACTTC. Amino acids: CASSSPGQGSEQYF. The V and J genes are TRBV28 and TRBJ2-7; 10 bases align to TRBD1. The J segment lost 6 bases and the V segment lost 4 bases, leaving 6 bases of the junction unmatched. The CDR3 is made up of 14 amino acids. CDR1 and CDR2 (germline): MDHEN, SYDVKM.

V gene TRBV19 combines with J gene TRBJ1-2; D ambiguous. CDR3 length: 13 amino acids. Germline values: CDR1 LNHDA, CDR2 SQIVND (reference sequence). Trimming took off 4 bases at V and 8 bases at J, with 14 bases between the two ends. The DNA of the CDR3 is TGTGCCAGTAGTACCTCGACGAAGAGGGGCTACACCTTC. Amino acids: CASSTSTKRGYTF. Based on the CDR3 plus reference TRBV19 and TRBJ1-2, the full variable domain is DGGITQSPKYLFRKEGQNVTLSCEQNLNHDAMYWYRQDPGQGLRLIYYSQIVNDFQKGDIAEGYSVSREKKESFPLTVTSAQKNPTAFYLCASSTSTKRGYTFGSGTRLTVV.

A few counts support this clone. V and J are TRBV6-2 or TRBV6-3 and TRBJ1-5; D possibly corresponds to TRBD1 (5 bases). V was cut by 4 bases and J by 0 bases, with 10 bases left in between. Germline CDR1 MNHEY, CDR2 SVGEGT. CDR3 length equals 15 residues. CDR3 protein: CASSWGDYSNQPQHF. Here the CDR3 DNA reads TGTGCCAGCAGTTGGGGGGATTATAGCAATCAGCCCCAGCATTTT.

CDR3 residues: CASSLGAAYNSPLHF. DNA of the CDR3: TGTGCCAGCAGCTTAGGGGCAGCTTATAATTCACCCCTCCACTTT. The chain couples TRBV7-8 to TRBJ1-6; D uncertain. Germline V gene data show CDR1 as SGHVS and CDR2 as FQNEAQ. Trimming cost V 1 base and J 4 bases, with 8 bases left between them. CDR3 length: 15 amino acids.

The CDR3 coding sequence is TGTGCCAGCAGTTCCCCTTTTGCGGGGGATAGCACAGATACGCAGTATTTT. Residues: CASSSPFAGDSTDTQYF. This rearrangement joins TRBV6-2 or TRBV6-3 to TRBJ2-3; 7 positions agree with TRBD2. Trimming took 4 bases from V and 0 from J; bases not matched to a gene: 10. The CDR3 is 17 residues long. Germline CDR1 MNHEY, CDR2 SVGEGT.

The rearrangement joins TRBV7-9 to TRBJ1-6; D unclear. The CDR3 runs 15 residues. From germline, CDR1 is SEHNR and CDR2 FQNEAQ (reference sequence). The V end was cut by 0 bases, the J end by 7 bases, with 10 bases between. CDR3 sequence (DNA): TGTGCCAGCAGCTTAGCCTCGATAGAAAATTCACCCCTCCACTTT. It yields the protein CASSLASIENSPLHF.